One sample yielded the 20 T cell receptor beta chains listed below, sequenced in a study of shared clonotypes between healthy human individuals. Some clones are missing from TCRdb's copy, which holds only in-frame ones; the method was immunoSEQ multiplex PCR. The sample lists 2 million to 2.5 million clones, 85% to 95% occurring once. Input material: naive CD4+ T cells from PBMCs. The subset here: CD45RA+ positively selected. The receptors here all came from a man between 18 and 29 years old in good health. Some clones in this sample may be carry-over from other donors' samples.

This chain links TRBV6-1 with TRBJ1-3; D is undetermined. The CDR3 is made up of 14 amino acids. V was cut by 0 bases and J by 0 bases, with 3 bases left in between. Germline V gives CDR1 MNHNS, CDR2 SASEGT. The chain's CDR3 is CASSEAHSGNTIYF. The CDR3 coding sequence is TGTGCCAGCAGTGAAGCCCACTCTGGAAACACCATATATTTT.

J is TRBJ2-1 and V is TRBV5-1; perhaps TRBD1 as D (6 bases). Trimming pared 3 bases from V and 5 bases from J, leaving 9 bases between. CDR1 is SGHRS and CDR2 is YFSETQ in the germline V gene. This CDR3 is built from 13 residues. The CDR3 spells CASSWTVNNEQFF. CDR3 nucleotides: TGCGCCAGCAGCTGGACAGTTAACAATGAGCAGTTCTTC.

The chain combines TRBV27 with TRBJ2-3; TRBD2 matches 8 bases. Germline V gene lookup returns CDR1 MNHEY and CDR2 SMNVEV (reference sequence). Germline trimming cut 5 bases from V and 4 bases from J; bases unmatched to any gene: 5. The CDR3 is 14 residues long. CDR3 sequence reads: CASSTRTSSDTQYF. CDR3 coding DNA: TGTGCCAGCAGTACAAGGACTAGCTCAGATACGCAGTATTTT.

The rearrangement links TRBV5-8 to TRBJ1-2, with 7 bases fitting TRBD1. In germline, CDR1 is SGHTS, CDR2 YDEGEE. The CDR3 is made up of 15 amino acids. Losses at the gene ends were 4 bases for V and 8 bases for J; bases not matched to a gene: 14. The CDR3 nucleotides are TGTGCCAGCAGCCCACAACTCGACAGGGTAGGGGGCTACACCTTC. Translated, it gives CASSPQLDRVGGYTF.

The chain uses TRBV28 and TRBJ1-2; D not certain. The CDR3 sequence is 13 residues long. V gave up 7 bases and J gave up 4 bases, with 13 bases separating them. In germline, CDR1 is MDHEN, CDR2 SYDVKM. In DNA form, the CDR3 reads TGTGCCAGCAAACGGGGAGAAGCCTATGGCTACACCTTC. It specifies CASKRGEAYGYTF.

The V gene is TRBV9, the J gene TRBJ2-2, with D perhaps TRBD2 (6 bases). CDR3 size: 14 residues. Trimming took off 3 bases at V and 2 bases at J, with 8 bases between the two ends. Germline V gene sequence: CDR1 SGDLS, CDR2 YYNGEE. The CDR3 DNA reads TGTGCCAGCAGCGCCGGGAGAAACACCGGGGAGCTGTTTTTT. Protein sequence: CASSAGRNTGELFF.

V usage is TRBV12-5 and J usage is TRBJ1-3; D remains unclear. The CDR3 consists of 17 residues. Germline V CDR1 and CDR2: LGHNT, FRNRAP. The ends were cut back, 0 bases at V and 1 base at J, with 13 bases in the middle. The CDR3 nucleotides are TGTGCTAGTGGTTTGGTACAGTCCCGGGGTTCTGGAAACACCATATATTTT. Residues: CASGLVQSRGSGNTIYF.

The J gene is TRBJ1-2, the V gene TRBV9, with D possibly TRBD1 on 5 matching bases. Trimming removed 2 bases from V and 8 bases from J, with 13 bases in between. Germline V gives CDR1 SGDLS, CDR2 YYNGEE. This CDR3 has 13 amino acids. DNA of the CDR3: TGTGCCAGCAGCGTTGGGGGATATCGCGGCTACACCTTC. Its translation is CASSVGGYRGYTF. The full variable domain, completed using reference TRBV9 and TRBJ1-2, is DSGVTQTPKHLITATGQRVTLRCSPRSGDLSVYWYQQSLDQGLQFLIQYYNGEERAKGNILERFSAQQFPDLHSELNLSSLELGDSALYFCASSVGGYRGYTFGSGTRLTVV.

CDR3 nucleotide sequence: TGTGCCAGCAGTTACCAGGGGGCGGGCTATGGCTACACCTTC. It encodes CASSYQGAGYGYTF. The chain employs TRBV6-5 and TRBJ1-2; 8 positions match TRBD1. The trim removed 2 bases at V and 4 bases at J, leaving 3 bases unmatched. CDR1 and CDR2 (germline): MNHEY, SVGAGI. The CDR3 contains 14 residues.

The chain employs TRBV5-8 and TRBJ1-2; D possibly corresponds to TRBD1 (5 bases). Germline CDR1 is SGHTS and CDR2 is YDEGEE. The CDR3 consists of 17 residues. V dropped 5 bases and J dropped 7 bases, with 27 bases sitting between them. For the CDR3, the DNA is TGTGCCAGCAGATACTTTTACGGCACGGGGGGTGTCTCTGGCTACACCTTC. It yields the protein CASRYFYGTGGVSGYTF.

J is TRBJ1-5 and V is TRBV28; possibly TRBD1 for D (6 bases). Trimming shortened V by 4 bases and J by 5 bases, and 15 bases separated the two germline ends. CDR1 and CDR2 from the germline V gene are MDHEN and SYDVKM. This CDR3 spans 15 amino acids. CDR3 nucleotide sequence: TGTGCCAGCAGTTCCGGACAGATAGGTGATCAGCCCCAGCATTTT. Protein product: CASSSGQIGDQPQHF.

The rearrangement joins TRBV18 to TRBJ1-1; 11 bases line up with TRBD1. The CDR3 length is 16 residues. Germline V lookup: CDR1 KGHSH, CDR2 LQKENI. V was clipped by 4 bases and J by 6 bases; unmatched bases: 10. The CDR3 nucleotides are TGTGCCAGCTCACGCGGACAGGGGGCGACTATAGCTGAAGCTTTCTTT. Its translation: CASSRGQGATIAEAFF. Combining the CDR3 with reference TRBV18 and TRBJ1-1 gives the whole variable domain NAGVMQNPRHLVRRRGQEARLRCSPMKGHSHVYWYRQLPEEGLKFMVYLQKENIIDESGMPKERFSAEFPKEGPSILRIQQVVRGDSAAYFCASSRGQGATIAEAFFGQGTRLTVV.

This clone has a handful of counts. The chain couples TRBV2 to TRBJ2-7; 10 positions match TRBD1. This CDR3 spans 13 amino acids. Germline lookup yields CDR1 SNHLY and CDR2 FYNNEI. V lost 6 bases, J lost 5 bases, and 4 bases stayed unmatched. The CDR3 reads CASRTGTGDEQYF. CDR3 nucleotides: TGTGCCAGCAGGACCGGGACAGGGGACGAGCAGTACTTC.

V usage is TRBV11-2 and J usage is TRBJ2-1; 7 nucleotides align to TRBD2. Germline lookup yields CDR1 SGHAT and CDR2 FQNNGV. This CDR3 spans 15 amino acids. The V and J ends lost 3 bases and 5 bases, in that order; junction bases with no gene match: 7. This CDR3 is CASSLRESGNNEQFF. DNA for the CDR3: TGTGCCAGCAGCTTGCGGGAGAGTGGAAACAATGAGCAGTTCTTC.

CDR3 in DNA: TGCAGCGTTGGTCGGATGATGAACACTGAAGCTTTCTTT. Translating it yields CSVGRMMNTEAFF. V and J are TRBV29-1 and TRBJ1-1; D is ambiguous. The germline V gene encodes CDR1 SQVTM and CDR2 ANQGSEA. The CDR3 totals 13 residues. Trimming shortened V by 4 bases and J by 0 bases, and 9 bases separated the two germline ends.

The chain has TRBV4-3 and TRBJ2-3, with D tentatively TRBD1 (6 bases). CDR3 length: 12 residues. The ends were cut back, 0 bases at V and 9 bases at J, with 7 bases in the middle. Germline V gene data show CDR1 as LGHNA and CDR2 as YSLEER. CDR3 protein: CASSQERGTQYF. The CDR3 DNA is TGCGCCAGCAGCCAAGAGAGGGGGACGCAGTATTTT.

CDR3 protein: CASSLRSWGRESNQPQHF. The CDR3 DNA follows: TGTGCCAGCAGTTTAAGGTCTTGGGGCAGGGAAAGCAATCAGCCCCAGCATTTT. V is TRBV28 and J is TRBJ1-5; TRBD1 might be the D (5 bases). The length of the CDR3 is 18 residues. In germline, CDR1 is MDHEN, CDR2 SYDVKM. The V end was cut by 2 bases, the J end by 1 base, with 18 bases between.

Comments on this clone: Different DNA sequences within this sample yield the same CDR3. Here the CDR3 reads CASSSGTVSSYEQYF. The CDR3 nucleotides read TGTGCCAGCAGTTCCGGGACGGTTTCCTCCTACGAGCAGTACTTC. The chain couples TRBV28 to TRBJ2-7; D may match TRBD1 or TRBD2 (5 bases each). Looked up from germline, CDR1 is MDHEN and CDR2 is SYDVKM. V lost 4 bases and J lost 0, with 13 bases in between. The CDR3 has 15 residues.

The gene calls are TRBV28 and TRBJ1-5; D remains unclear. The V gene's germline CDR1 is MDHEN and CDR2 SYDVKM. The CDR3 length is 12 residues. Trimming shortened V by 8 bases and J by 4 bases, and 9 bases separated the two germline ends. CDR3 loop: CASLSLNQPQHF. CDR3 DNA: TGTGCCAGCCTCAGTCTGAATCAGCCCCAGCATTTT. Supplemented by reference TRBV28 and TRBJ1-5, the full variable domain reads DVKVTQSSRYLVKRTGEKVFLECVQDMDHENMFWYRQDPGLGLRLIYFSYDVKMKEKGDIPEGYSVSREKKERFSLILESASTNQTSMYLCASLSLNQPQHFGDGTRLSIL.

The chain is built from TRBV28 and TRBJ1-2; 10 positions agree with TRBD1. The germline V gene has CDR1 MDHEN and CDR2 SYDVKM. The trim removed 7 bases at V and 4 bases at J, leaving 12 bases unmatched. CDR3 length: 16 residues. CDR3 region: CASTIPGTGVVYGYTF. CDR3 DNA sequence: TGTGCCAGCACCATTCCCGGGACAGGGGTTGTCTATGGCTACACCTTC.